These 10 T cell receptor beta chains share one sample of origin, sequenced in a study of blood T cell repertoires in COVID-19 (dated by TCRdb to the early 2020s). Libraries were made using the immunoSEQ multiplex PCR assay. TCRdb holds this immuneACCESS table with in-frame rearrangements only. Some clones are missing; in checked studies, unresolved V genes explain under half, and the rest has no known cause. The sample has about 300,000 clones on record, 89% of them singletons. The ten largest clones take up 5% to 7.5% of the sample. The sequenced sample was peripheral blood. All receptors come from a man younger than 35 who had recovered from COVID-19.

The rearrangement uses TRBV3-1 (or the pseudogene TRBV3-2) and TRBJ2-5, with 10 bases fitting TRBD1. The CDR3 runs 16 residues. Germline CDR1 LGHDT, CDR2 YNNKEL (reference sequence). V gave up 4 bases and J gave up 4 bases; unmatched junction bases: 9. The CDR3 DNA follows: TGTGCCAGCAGCCCAATTCCGGGACAGGGGCCAGAGACCCAGTACTTC. Translation gives CASSPIPGQGPETQYF.

This chain joins TRBV12-3 or TRBV12-4 and TRBJ1-4; D is unclear. Trimming took off 1 base at V and 11 bases at J, with 5 bases between the two ends. This CDR3 has 11 residues. The CDR3 sequence is CASSLGVKLFF. In DNA form, the CDR3 reads TGTGCCAGCAGTTTAGGAGTGAAACTGTTTTTT.

The V gene is TRBV2, the J gene TRBJ1-1; TRBD1 matches at 7 bases. With V trimmed by 7 bases and J by 11 bases, 4 bases remained unmatched. This CDR3 region has 10 residues. Germline lookup yields CDR1 SNHLY and CDR2 FYNNEI. CDR3 sequence reads: CASIRGVAFF. The CDR3 region has the DNA TGTGCCAGCATCAGGGGGGTCGCTTTCTTT.

V usage is TRBV2 and J usage is TRBJ1-3; 8 nucleotides line up with TRBD1. The V and J ends lost 10 bases and 4 bases, in that order; junction bases with no gene match: 6. The germline V gene encodes CDR1 SNHLY and CDR2 FYNNEI. The CDR3 runs 13 residues. The CDR3 is CAILDRDGNTIYF. The CDR3 nucleotides read TGTGCCATCCTGGACAGGGACGGAAACACCATATATTTT. The entire variable domain, with the rest obtained from reference TRBV2 and TRBJ1-3, is as follows: EPEVTQTPSHQVTQMGQEVILRCVPISNHLYFYWYRQILGQKVEFLVSFYNNEISEKSEIFDDQFSVERPDGSNFTLKIRSTKLEDSAMYFCAILDRDGNTIYFGEGSWLTVV.

This chain uses TRBV5-4 with TRBJ2-1; 8 bases are a match to TRBD1. V lost 0 bases, J lost 5 bases, and 4 bases stayed unmatched. Germline V gene lookup returns CDR1 SGHNT and CDR2 YYREEE (reference sequence). The CDR3 runs 15 residues. For the CDR3, the DNA is TGTGCCAGCAGCTTGGAGGACAGGGTCAACAATGAGCAGTTCTTC. This codes for CASSLEDRVNNEQFF.

The CDR3 DNA is TGTGCCAGCAGCCTCCGGGAGGGCAATCAGCCCCAGCATTTT. It translates to CASSLREGNQPQHF. This chain connects TRBV7-8 to TRBJ1-5; no reliable D call. The CDR3 consists of 14 residues. CDR1 and CDR2 from the germline V gene are SGHVS and FQNEAQ. V lost 5 bases, J lost 2 bases, and 10 bases lay in between. The full variable domain, rest sourced from reference TRBV7-8 and TRBJ1-5, is GAGVSQSPRYKVAKRGQDVALRCDPISGHVSLFWYQQALGQGPEFLTYFQNEAQLDKSGLPSDRFFAERPEGSVSTLKIQRTQQEDSAVYLCASSLREGNQPQHFGDGTRLSIL.

The chain joins TRBV5-1 to TRBJ1-1; D is uncertain. Germline V gene sequence: CDR1 SGHRS, CDR2 YFSETQ. The length of the CDR3 is 15 residues. With 0 bases removed from V and 7 bases from J, the gap between germline ends came to 16 bases. CDR3 DNA: TGCGCCAGCAGCTTGGTAGGACGGATAGGGAGTGAAGCTTTCTTT. Translating gives CASSLVGRIGSEAFF.

The rearrangement links TRBV5-4 to TRBJ2-1; a possible D gene is TRBD2 (6 bases). The germline CDR1 and CDR2 sequences are SGHNT and YYREEE (reference sequence). The CDR3 length is 16 residues. Trimming left V 5 bases short and J 6 bases short, with 21 bases between. The CDR3 is CASRLWGGGNSNEQFF. CDR3 coding DNA: TGTGCCAGCAGACTATGGGGTGGCGGGAATTCCAATGAGCAGTTCTTC.

The genes are TRBV29-1 and TRBJ1-1; perhaps TRBD1 as D (5 bases). This CDR3 comprises 13 residues. Deletions cut 1 base from V and 11 bases from J, with 17 bases between. Germline values: CDR1 SQVTM, CDR2 ANQGSEA. This chain's CDR3 is CSVEGRQSPGAFF. The CDR3 nucleotides are TGCAGCGTTGAAGGGAGACAGTCCCCCGGGGCTTTCTTT.

The chain carries TRBV12-3 or TRBV12-4 and TRBJ1-1; no firm D call. The CDR3 contains 13 residues. V lost 2 bases, J lost 2 bases, and 6 bases lay in between. The CDR3 loop reads CASSLIGNTEAFF. The DNA for the CDR3 is TGTGCCAGCAGTTTAATCGGTAACACTGAAGCTTTCTTT.